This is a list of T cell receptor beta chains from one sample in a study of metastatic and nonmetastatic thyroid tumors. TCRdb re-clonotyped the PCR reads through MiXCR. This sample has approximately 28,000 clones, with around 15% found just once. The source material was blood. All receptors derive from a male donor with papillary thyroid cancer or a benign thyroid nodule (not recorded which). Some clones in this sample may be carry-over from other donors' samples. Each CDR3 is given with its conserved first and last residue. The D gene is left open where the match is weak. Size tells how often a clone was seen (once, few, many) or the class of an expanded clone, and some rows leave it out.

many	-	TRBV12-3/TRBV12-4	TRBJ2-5	CASSPPSSGEETQYF	TGTGCCAGCAGTCCACCAAGCAGCGGCGAAGAGACCCAGTACTTC
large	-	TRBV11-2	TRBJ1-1	CASTPMSSRTEAFF	TGTGCCAGCACCCCCATGTCCTCGAGGACTGAAGCTTTCTTT
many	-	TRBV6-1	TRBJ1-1	CASRLTTLGTEAFF	TGTGCCAGCAGACTGACGACCTTGGGGACTGAAGCTTTCTTT
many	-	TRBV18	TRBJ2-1	CASSPQTRNEQFF	TGTGCCAGCTCACCACAGACGCGTAATGAGCAGTTCTTC
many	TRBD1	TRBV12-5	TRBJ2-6	CASDLGGFVSGANVLTF	TGTGCTAGTGACCTAGGGGGCTTTGTGTCTGGGGCCAACGTCCTGACTTTC
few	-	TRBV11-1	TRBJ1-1	CASSLVVRGMNTEAFF	TGTGCCAGCAGCTTAGTGGTCCGAGGGATGAACACTGAAGCTTTCTTT
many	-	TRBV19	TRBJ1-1	CASSTRAEAFF	TGTGCCAGTAGTACCCGGGCTGAAGCTTTCTTT
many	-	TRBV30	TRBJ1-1	CAWLQPRDPNTEAFF	TGTGCCTGGCTTCAACCCAGGGACCCGAACACTGAAGCTTTCTTT
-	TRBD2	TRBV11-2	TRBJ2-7	CASSLGRLAFDEQYF	TGTGCCAGCAGCTTAGGGCGACTAGCGTTTGACGAGCAGTACTTC
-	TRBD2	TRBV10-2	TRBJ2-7	CASRGLAGAQSYEQYF	TGCGCCAGCAGGGGACTAGCGGGGGCACAATCCTACGAGCAATACTTC
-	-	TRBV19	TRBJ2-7	CASSIHGGTNGGEQYF	TGTGCCAGTAGTATTCACGGCGGAACCAACGGGGGCGAGCAGTACTTC
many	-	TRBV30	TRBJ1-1	CAWSLGVRTEAFF	TGTGCCTGGAGTCTAGGGGTTCGCACTGAAGCTTTCTTT
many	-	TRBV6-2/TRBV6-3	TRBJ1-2	CASSYSTTYGYTF	TGTGCCAGCAGTTACTCAACAACCTATGGCTACACCTTC
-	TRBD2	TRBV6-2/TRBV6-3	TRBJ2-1	CASTISGGYNEQFF	TGTGCCAGCACTATTAGCGGGGGGTACAATGAGCAGTTCTTC
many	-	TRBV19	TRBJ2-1	CASSISPYEQFF	TGTGCCAGTAGTATATCTCCATATGAGCAGTTCTTC
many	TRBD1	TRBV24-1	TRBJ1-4	CATSERPGQSEKLFF	TGTGCCACCAGTGAACGACCGGGACAGAGTGAAAAACTGTTTTTT
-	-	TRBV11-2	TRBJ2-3	CASSALGRMRTDTQYF	TGTGCCAGCAGCGCCCTAGGGCGCATGCGCACAGATACGCAGTATTTT
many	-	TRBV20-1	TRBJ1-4	CSVPGRVDEKLFF	TGCAGTGTCCCGGGGAGGGTGGACGAAAAACTGTTTTTT
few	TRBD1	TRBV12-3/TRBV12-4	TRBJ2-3	CTITPQGTGGADTQYF	TGTACCATCACTCCCCAGGGGACAGGGGGGGCAGATACGCAGTATTTT
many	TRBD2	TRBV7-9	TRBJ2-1	CASSPRLAGGPGDEQFF	TGTGCCAGCAGCCCCAGACTAGCGGGGGGGCCGGGCGATGAGCAGTTCTTC
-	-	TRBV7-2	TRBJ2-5	CASSLLSGVLRQETQYF	TGTGCCAGCAGCCTCCTATCGGGGGTGCTGAGGCAAGAGACCCAGTACTTC
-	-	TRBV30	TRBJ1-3	CAWSVWAADGNTIYF	TGTGCCTGGAGTGTATGGGCGGCCGACGGAAACACCATATATTTT
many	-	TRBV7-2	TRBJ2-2	CASSPPSTGTGELFF	TGTGCCAGCAGTCCCCCATCAACAGGGACCGGGGAGCTGTTTTTT
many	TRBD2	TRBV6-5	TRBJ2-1	CASSYRVAGGPGGNEQFF	TGTGCCAGCAGTTACAGGGTAGCGGGAGGGCCGGGAGGGAATGAGCAGTTCTTC
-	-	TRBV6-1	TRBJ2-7	CAIMAVSSSYEQYF	TGTGCCATCATGGCTGTGTCTTCCTCCTACGAGCAGTACTTC
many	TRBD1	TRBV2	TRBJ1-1	CASIIGTGIIEAFF	TGTGCCAGCATAATAGGGACAGGTATTATTGAAGCTTTCTTT
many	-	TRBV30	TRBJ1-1	CAWSVRWLSEAFF	TGTGCCTGGAGTGTACGGTGGCTCTCAGAAGCTTTCTTT
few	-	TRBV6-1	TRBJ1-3	CASSPSPGPGNTIYF	TGTGCCAGTAGCCCTTCCCCGGGCCCTGGAAACACCATATATTTT
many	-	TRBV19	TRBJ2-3	CASSMWASSADTQYF	TGTGCCAGTAGTATGTGGGCTAGCAGCGCAGATACGCAGTATTTT
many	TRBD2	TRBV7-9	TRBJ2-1	CASRWRGGNEQFF	TGTGCCAGCAGGTGGCGGGGGGGCAATGAGCAGTTCTTC
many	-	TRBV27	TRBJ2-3	CASSPQRSSTDTQYF	TGTGCCAGCAGCCCCCAACGTTCTAGCACAGATACGCAGTATTTT
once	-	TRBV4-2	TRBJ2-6	CASSRGVTSGANVLTF	TGTGCCAGCAGCCGCGGCGTTACCTCTGGGGCCAACGTCCTGACTTTC
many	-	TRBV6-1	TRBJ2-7	CASRPTDTRSYEQYF	TGTGCCAGCAGACCTACCGACACGCGCTCCTACGAGCAGTACTTC
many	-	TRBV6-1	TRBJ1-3	CASLSRSGNTIYF	TGTGCCAGCCTTAGTCGGTCTGGAAACACCATATATTTT
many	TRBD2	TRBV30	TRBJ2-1	CAWSLAGGPGNEQFF	TGTGCCTGGAGCTTAGCGGGAGGGCCGGGTAATGAGCAGTTCTTC
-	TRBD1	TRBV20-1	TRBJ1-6	CSAKGQGTVNSPLHF	TGCAGTGCTAAGGGACAGGGAACCGTCAATTCACCCCTCCACTTT
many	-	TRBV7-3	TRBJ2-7	CASSVGGPGEQYF	TGTGCCAGCAGCGTCGGGGGGCCAGGAGAGCAGTACTTC
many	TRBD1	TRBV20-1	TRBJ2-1	CSAEPPGQGAHEQFF	TGCAGTGCCGAACCCCCGGGACAGGGGGCCCATGAGCAGTTCTTC
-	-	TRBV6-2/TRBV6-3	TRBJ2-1	CASSYLAENEQFF	TGTGCCAGCAGTTACTTGGCGGAAAATGAGCAGTTCTTC
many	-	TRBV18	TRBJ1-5	CASSPALGNRDYQPQHF	TGTGCCAGCTCACCCGCATTGGGGAACAGGGACTATCAGCCCCAGCATTTT
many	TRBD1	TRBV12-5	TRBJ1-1	CASDPQTGRLRDTEAFF	TGTGCTAGTGATCCTCAGACAGGGCGACTCAGGGACACTGAAGCTTTCTTT
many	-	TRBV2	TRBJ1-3	CASRSLGNTIYF	TGTGCCAGCAGAAGTCTTGGAAACACCATATATTTT
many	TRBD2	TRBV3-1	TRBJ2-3	CASSQDLSGGAATQYF	TGTGCCAGCAGCCAAGATTTAAGCGGGGGGGCTGCTACGCAGTATTTT
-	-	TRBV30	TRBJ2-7	CALNPEGVSSYEQYF	TGTGCCTTGAACCCGGAAGGTGTAAGCTCCTACGAGCAGTACTTC
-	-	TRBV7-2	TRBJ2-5	CASSVGRQDIKETQYF	TGTGCCAGCAGCGTAGGAAGGCAGGACATCAAAGAGACCCAGTACTTC
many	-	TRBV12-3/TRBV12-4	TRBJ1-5	CASSLNLGVRSNQPQHF	TGTGCCAGCAGTTTAAATCTGGGGGTTCGCAGCAATCAGCCCCAGCATTTT
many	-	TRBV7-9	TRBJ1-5	CASSRGTVDQPQHF	TGTGCCAGCAGCCGGGGGACTGTCGATCAGCCCCAGCATTTT
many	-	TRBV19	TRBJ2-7	CASSIVAGGGYEQYF	TGTGCCAGTAGTATCGTGGCAGGGGGAGGATACGAGCAGTACTTC
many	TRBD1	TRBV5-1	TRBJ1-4	CASSSGTGANEKLFF	TGCGCCAGCAGCTCCGGGACAGGGGCCAATGAAAAACTGTTTTTT
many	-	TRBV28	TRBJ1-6	CASSLRMGVRSPLHF	TGTGCCAGCAGTTTAAGGATGGGGGTACGATCACCCCTCCACTTT
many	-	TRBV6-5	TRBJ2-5	CASSYTGGDGETQYF	TGTGCCAGCAGTTATACCGGGGGCGACGGAGAGACCCAGTACTTC
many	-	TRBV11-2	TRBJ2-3	CASSYDITRRDTQYF	TGTGCCAGCAGCTACGATATTACGAGGAGGGATACGCAGTATTTT
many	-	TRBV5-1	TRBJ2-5	CASSSSNQETQYF	TGCGCCAGCAGCTCGTCGAACCAAGAGACCCAGTACTTC
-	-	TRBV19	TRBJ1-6	CASSGKDGGSPLHF	TGTGCCAGTAGTGGGAAGGACGGGGGATCACCCCTCCACTTT
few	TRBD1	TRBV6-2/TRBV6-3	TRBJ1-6	CASSPQGQGVSPLHF	TGTGCCAGCAGTCCGCAGGGACAGGGCGTTTCACCCCTCCACTTT
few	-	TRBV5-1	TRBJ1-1	CASSLDMGNEAFF	TGCGCCAGCAGCTTGGACATGGGGAATGAAGCTTTCTTT
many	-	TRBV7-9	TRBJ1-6	CASSPQTGRNSPLHF	TGTGCCAGCAGCCCTCAGACGGGGCGTAATTCACCCCTCCACTTT